The 20 T cell receptor beta chains presented below share a single source sample, sequenced in a study of shared clonotypes between healthy human individuals. The protocol was immunoSEQ multiplex PCR, while the TCRdb copy is restricted to in-frame clones and leaves out a portion. The sample holds some 900,000 clones, about three quarters seen once. Sequencing used memory CD4+ T cells sorted from blood. The subset is: CD45RA-negative fraction. These receptors originate from a man between 18 and 29 years old in good health.

V is TRBV5-4 and J is TRBJ1-1; D perhaps matches TRBD1 (6 bases). Trimming stripped 2 bases from V and 0 bases from J, with 11 bases between. The length of the CDR3 is 15 residues. CDR1 is SGHNT, CDR2 YYREEE, per germline (reference sequence). The chain's CDR3 is CASSFSAGVNTEAFF. CDR3 bases: TGTGCCAGCAGCTTTAGTGCAGGGGTGAACACTGAAGCTTTCTTT.

The genes are TRBV9 and TRBJ2-3; D is unresolved. Between the trimmed V and J ends, which lost 2 bases and 1 base, there was a span of 8 bases. CDR1 and CDR2 from the germline V gene are SGDLS and YYNGEE. This CDR3 region has 14 residues. The CDR3 sequence: CASSVLDRTDTQYF. In DNA form, the CDR3 reads TGTGCCAGCAGCGTTCTAGATCGCACAGATACGCAGTATTTT.

The CDR3: CASSLSGGASYGYTF. DNA of the CDR3: TGTGCCAGCAGCTTATCGGGGGGGGCCTCCTATGGCTACACCTTC. This chain joins TRBV7-2 and TRBJ1-2, with D tentatively TRBD1 (6 bases). In germline, CDR1 is SGHTA, CDR2 FQGNSA. V dropped 2 bases and J dropped 4 bases, with 14 bases sitting between them. The CDR3 spans 15 residues.

The table lists this clone with a count of one. The rearrangement links TRBV5-6 to TRBJ2-7; D not certain. Germline CDR1 SGHDT, CDR2 YYEEEE. Trimming removed 4 bases from V and 2 bases from J, with 13 bases in between. The CDR3 has 14 amino acids. Here the CDR3 reads CASSTTAWPYEQYF. The CDR3 DNA reads as TGTGCCAGCAGCACTACTGCGTGGCCCTACGAGCAGTACTTC.

As to this clone: The same CDR3 also results from other DNA sequences found in this sample. The DNA of the CDR3 is TGTGCCAGCAGTTCGACCGTCGGGTATGGCTACACCTTC. Translated: CASSSTVGYGYTF. The chain combines TRBV7-9 with TRBJ1-2; D gene uncertain. CDR3 length: 13 residues. The germline V gene has CDR1 SEHNR and CDR2 FQNEAQ (reference sequence). V was clipped by 6 bases and J by 5 bases, with 13 bases between them.

This chain uses TRBV7-9 with TRBJ1-4, with D perhaps matching TRBD1 (6 bases). Germline V gives CDR1 SEHNR, CDR2 FQNEAQ (reference sequence). This CDR3 has 15 amino acids. V was cut by 5 bases and J by 7 bases, with 17 bases left in between. The CDR3 DNA follows: TGTGCCAGCAGCACCCATTCCGGGACACGTGAAAAACTGTTTTTT. As protein: CASSTHSGTREKLFF.

J is TRBJ2-1 and V is TRBV11-2, with a possible D match to TRBD1 (6 bases). V was pared by 1 base and J by 12 bases, with 19 bases between. The CDR3 has 15 amino acids. Germline CDR1 reads SGHAT; CDR2 reads FQNNGV. The CDR3 region has the DNA TGTGCCAGCAGCTTAGTGCCGGACAGTCCCTCGGGGCAGTTCTTC. Its translation: CASSLVPDSPSGQFF.

Points on this clone: The junction does not match germline at one end; this may be a read error. This chain uses TRBV2 with TRBJ2-1; no firm D call. Per germline, CDR1 SNHLY and CDR2 FYNNEI. CDR3 size: 11 residues. The CDR3 is CASREGNKQFF. In DNA, the CDR3 is TGTGCCAGCAGGGAAGGCAATAAGCAGTTCTTC. Full variable domain (missing parts from reference TRBV2 and TRBJ2-1): EPEVTQTPSHQVTQMGQEVILRCVPISNHLYFYWYRQILGQKVEFLVSFYNNEISEKSEIFDDQFSVERPDGSNFTLKIRSTKLEDSAMYFCASREGNKQFFGPGTRLTVL.

The rearrangement uses TRBV5-6 and TRBJ1-1, with 7 bases lining up with TRBD1. The germline V gene encodes CDR1 SGHDT and CDR2 YYEEEE. Germline trimming cut 2 bases from V and 10 bases from J; bases unmatched to any gene: 5. CDR3 length: 12 amino acids. CDR3 protein: CASSFAGGAAFF. The DNA of the CDR3 is TGTGCCAGCAGCTTCGCAGGGGGGGCAGCTTTCTTT.

As for this clone: This CDR3 is also generated by other DNA sequences in the sample. The V call is TRBV5-1, the J call TRBJ2-3; D is unclear. This CDR3 is built from 13 residues. The V and J ends lost 2 bases and 3 bases respectively, with 7 bases between them. CDR1 is SGHRS and CDR2 is YFSETQ in the germline V gene. This chain's CDR3 is CASSLSGTDTQYF. The CDR3 DNA sequence: TGCGCCAGCAGCTTAAGTGGGACAGATACGCAGTATTTT.

V is TRBV4-1 and J is TRBJ2-1; maybe TRBD2 (6 bases). There are 16 residues in the CDR3. From germline, CDR1 is MGHRA and CDR2 YSYEKL. V dropped 1 base and J dropped 9 bases, with 19 bases sitting between them. CDR3 coding DNA: TGCGCCAGCAGCCAAGGCGGGGAGAGCACGCTCGGTGAGCAGTTCTTC. It yields the protein CASSQGGESTLGEQFF.

The chain uses TRBV9 and TRBJ1-1; 10 bases match TRBD1. Trimming removed 0 bases from V and 5 bases from J; junction bases left unmatched: 7. Looked up from germline, CDR1 is SGDLS and CDR2 is YYNGEE. The CDR3 has 16 amino acids. Here the CDR3 DNA reads TGTGCCAGCAGCGTAGTTGGGACAGGGGTGTCAACTGAAGCTTTCTTT. It codes for CASSVVGTGVSTEAFF.

For this clone: This same CDR3 is encoded by further DNA sequences in the sample. This chain joins TRBV5-1 and TRBJ1-5; D is uncertain. Trimming shortened V by 1 base and J by 1 base, and 6 bases separated the two germline ends. The CDR3 length is 14 residues. Germline CDR1 SGHRS, CDR2 YFSETQ. The CDR3 reads CASSLTGSNQPQHF. The DNA for the CDR3 is TGCGCCAGCAGCTTGACGGGAAGCAATCAGCCCCAGCATTTT. Combining the CDR3 with reference TRBV5-1 and TRBJ1-5 gives the whole variable domain KAGVTQTPRYLIKTRGQQVTLSCSPISGHRSVSWYQQTPGQGLQFLFEYFSETQRNKGNFPGRFSGRQFSNSRSEMNVSTLELGDSALYLCASSLTGSNQPQHFGDGTRLSIL.

This clone was detected only a few times. This chain joins TRBV4-2 and TRBJ2-3; D may be TRBD1 (5 bases). CDR1 LGHNA and CDR2 YNFKEQ come from the germline V gene. Trimming took off 0 bases at V and 0 bases at J, with 7 bases between the two ends. The CDR3 runs to 15 residues. CDR3 nucleotides: TGTGCCAGCAGCCAAGATGACAGTAGCACAGATACGCAGTATTTT. Amino acids: CASSQDDSSTDTQYF.

This rearrangement joins TRBV5-6 to TRBJ2-1; possible D gene TRBD2, 5 bases. The germline gives CDR1 SGHDT, CDR2 YYEEEE. The V gene lost 1 base and the J gene lost 5 bases, with 7 bases spanning the gap. The CDR3 covers 13 residues. The CDR3 sequence is CASSLSGDNEQFF. As DNA, the CDR3 is TGTGCCAGCAGCTTGTCCGGGGACAATGAGCAGTTCTTC. The full variable domain, its missing parts supplied by reference TRBV5-6 and TRBJ2-1, is DAGVTQSPTHLIKTRGQQVTLRCSPKSGHDTVSWYQQALGQGPQFIFQYYEEEERQRGNFPDRFSGHQFPNYSSELNVNALLLGDSALYLCASSLSGDNEQFFGPGTRLTVL.

The chain carries TRBV7-8 and TRBJ2-2; weak D call: TRBD2 (6 bases). Trimming stripped 9 bases from V and 4 bases from J, with 15 bases between. Looked up from germline, CDR1 is SGHVS and CDR2 is FQNEAQ. The CDR3 runs 14 residues. The CDR3 reads CASGRLAATGELFF. In DNA form, the CDR3 reads TGTGCCAGTGGCCGGTTAGCGGCCACCGGGGAGCTGTTTTTT. The whole variable domain, filled in from reference TRBV7-8 and TRBJ2-2, reads GAGVSQSPRYKVAKRGQDVALRCDPISGHVSLFWYQQALGQGPEFLTYFQNEAQLDKSGLPSDRFFAERPEGSVSTLKIQRTQQEDSAVYLCASGRLAATGELFFGEGSRLTVL.

The rearrangement links TRBV6-5 to TRBJ1-2; TRBD1 matches 8 bases. The CDR3 is made up of 14 amino acids. The J segment lost 4 bases and the V segment lost 0 bases, leaving 1 base of the junction unmatched. Germline V gene sequence: CDR1 MNHEY, CDR2 SVGAGI. Here the CDR3 DNA reads TGTGCCAGCAGTTACTCGACAGGGGCCTATGGCTACACCTTC. Translated: CASSYSTGAYGYTF.

V gene TRBV28 combines with J gene TRBJ1-1, with D perhaps TRBD1 (6 bases). The CDR3 has 13 amino acids. Trimming took 3 bases from V and 6 from J, leaving 11 bases between them. Germline CDR1 reads MDHEN; CDR2 reads SYDVKM. CDR3 protein: CASSFQGIAEAFF. The CDR3 DNA reads TGTGCCAGCAGTTTCCAGGGGATTGCTGAAGCTTTCTTT.

Here the CDR3 DNA reads TGTGCCAGCAGCCGGCGAGAAGGGCGGGTCGAGCAGTACTTC. Protein: CASSRREGRVEQYF. This chain uses TRBV6-6 with TRBJ2-7, with D perhaps TRBD2 (5 bases). V was cut by 6 bases and J by 6 bases, with 18 bases left in between. This CDR3 is 14 amino acids long. Germline values: CDR1 MNHNY, CDR2 SVGAGI (reference sequence).

V usage is TRBV5-1 and J usage is TRBJ1-4, with D possibly TRBD1 on 5 matching bases. There are 14 residues in the CDR3. Germline lookup yields CDR1 SGHRS and CDR2 YFSETQ. The ends were cut back, 4 bases at V and 5 bases at J, with 12 bases in the middle. The CDR3 sequence: CASSPIRGNEKLFF. CDR3 coding DNA: TGCGCCAGCAGCCCCATACGGGGGAATGAAAAACTGTTTTTT.